This T cell receptor (beta chain) derives from a study of blood T cell repertoires in COVID-19. TCRdb's table, derived via immunoSEQ multiplex PCR, lists solely in-frame clones and lacks some. This sample has a few hundred thousand clones, with roughly 92% found just once. The sequenced sample was PBMCs or T cells enriched from blood (not recorded which). This sequence originates from a woman in her thirties or forties who had been exposed to COVID-19.

CDR3 DNA sequence: TGTGCCAGCAGTTACGGGACAGGGGGTCTTGGCGGCTACACCTTC. Its protein is CASSYGTGGLGGYTF. The gene calls are TRBV6-2 or TRBV6-3 and TRBJ1-2; 11 nucleotides match TRBD1. The germline CDR1 and CDR2 sequences are MNHEY and SVGEGT. The CDR3 extends over 15 amino acids. V was clipped by 2 bases and J by 8 bases; unmatched bases: 7.